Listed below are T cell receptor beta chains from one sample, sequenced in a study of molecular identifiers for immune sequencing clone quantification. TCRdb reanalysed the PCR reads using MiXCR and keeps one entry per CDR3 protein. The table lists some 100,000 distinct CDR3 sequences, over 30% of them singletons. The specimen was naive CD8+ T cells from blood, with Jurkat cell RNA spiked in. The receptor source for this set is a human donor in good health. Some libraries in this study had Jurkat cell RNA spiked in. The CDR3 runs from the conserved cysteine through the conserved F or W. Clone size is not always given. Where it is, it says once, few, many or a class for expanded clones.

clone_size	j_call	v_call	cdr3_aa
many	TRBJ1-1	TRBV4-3	CASSQDPTGGGEAFF
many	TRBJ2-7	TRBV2	CASIGTGVNEQYF
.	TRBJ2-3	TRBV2	CASRGLAGDPDTQYF
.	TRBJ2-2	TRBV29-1	CSVLGLGNTGELFF
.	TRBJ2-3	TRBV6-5	CASSYTHGTDTQYF
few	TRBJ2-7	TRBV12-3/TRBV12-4	CASSFGTEQYF
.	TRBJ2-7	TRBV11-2	CASSSRATGRPEQYF
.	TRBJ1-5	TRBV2	CASRTGTSNQPQHF
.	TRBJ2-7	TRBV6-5	CASSYSTGVYERYF
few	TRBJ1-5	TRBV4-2	CASSQSPSQPQHF
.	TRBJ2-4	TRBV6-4	CASTLKRDHLPKNIQYF
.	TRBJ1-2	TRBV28	CASSSGQVPYTF
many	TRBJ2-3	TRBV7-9	CASNPRERGTDTQYF
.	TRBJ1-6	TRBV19	CASSTSGVLPLHF
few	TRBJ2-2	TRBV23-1	CASSQTASGRATGELFF
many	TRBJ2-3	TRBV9	CASSPSGTSTDTQYF
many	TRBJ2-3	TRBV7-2	CASSLGLTSTDTQYF
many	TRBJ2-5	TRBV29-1	CSVPAEGGETQYF
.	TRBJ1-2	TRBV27	CASSLGLPSNYGYTF
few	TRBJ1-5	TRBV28	CASKLTDSDNQPQHF
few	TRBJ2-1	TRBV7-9	CASSILGIPYNEQFF
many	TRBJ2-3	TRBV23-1	CAVRDYGSDTQYF
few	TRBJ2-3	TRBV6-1	CASSGPGTKNVYF
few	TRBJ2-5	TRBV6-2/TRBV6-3	CASSYPIDRVEETQYF
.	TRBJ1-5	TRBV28	CASSHDAGDQPQHF
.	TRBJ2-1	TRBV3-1	CASSESGMGYNEQFF
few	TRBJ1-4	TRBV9	CASSASGTEEKLFF
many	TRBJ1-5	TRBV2	CASRPTGGMSNQPQHF
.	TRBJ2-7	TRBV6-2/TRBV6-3	CASREWDYEQYF
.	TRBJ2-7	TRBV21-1	CASINPRARVGPYELYF
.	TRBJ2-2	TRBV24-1	CATSDDDRGYTGELLF
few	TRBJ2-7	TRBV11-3	CASSLDNRGYEQYF
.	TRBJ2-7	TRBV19	CASSIGSSGEQYF
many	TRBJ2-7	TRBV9	CASSVDTGRGYEQYF
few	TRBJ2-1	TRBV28	CASSSRQIIYNEQFF
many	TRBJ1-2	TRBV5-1	CASSLLPDKDNYGYTF
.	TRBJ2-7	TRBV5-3	CASSGPRYEQYF
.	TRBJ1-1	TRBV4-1	CASSQDRTEIMNTEAFF
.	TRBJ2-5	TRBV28	CASRWGNQETQYF
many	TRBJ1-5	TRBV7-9	CASSSTYSNQPQHF
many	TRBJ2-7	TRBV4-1	CASSQAAPYEQYF
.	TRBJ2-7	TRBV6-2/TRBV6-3	CASSLTGFTSHYEQYF
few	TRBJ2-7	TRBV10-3	CAISESIPYEQYF
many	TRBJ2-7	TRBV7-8	CASSPPGEQYF
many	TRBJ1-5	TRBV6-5	CASSYRGPQPQHF
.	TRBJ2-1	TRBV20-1	CSARVGPNRNEQFF